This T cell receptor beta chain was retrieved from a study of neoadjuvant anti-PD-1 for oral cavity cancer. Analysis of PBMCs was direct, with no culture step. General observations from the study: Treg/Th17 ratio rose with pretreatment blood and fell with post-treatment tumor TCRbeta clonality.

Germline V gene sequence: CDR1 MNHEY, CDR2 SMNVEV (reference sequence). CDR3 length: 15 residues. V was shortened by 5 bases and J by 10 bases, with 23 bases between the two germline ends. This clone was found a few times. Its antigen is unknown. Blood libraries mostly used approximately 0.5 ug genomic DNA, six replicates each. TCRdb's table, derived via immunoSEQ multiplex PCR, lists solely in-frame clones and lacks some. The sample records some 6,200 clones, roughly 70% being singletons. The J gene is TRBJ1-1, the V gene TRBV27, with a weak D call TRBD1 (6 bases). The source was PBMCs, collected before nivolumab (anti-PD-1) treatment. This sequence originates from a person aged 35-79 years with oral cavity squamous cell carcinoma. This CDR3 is CASSPSWGGEVGAFF. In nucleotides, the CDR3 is TGTGCCAGCAGTCCGTCCTGGGGGGGCGAAGTAGGAGCTTTCTTT.